The 31 T cell receptor beta chains listed next were all sequenced from one sample in a study of shared clonotypes between healthy human individuals. Sequencing was performed with immunoSEQ multiplex PCR; in TCRdb, only in-frame clones are kept and a portion is missing. The data contain some 450,000 clones, 77% of them singletons. Sequenced material: PBMCs. All receptors come from a woman in her thirties or forties in good health. Some clones in this sample may be carry-over from other donors' samples.

This chain connects TRBV18 to TRBJ2-6; TRBD2 agrees at 7 bases. The junction had 12 bases not matched to a gene; V was cut back by 6 bases and J by 4 bases. Looked up from germline, CDR1 is KGHSH and CDR2 is LQKENI. This CDR3 contains 17 residues. The CDR3 loop is CASSTAGTALGANVLTF. The CDR3 DNA reads TGTGCCAGCTCGACAGCGGGGACCGCATTAGGGGCCAACGTCCTGACTTTC.

Comment on this clone: This may be a read error, as it is one base from a much larger clone. This chain joins TRBV7-8 and TRBJ2-1; D is perhaps TRBD1 or TRBD2 (5 bases each). V was pared by 3 bases and J by 9 bases, with 12 bases between. Germline loops: CDR1 SGHVS, CDR2 FQNEAQ. CDR3 length: 13 amino acids. The CDR3 DNA reads as TGTGCCAGCAGCTTCGGGGCTTTTGGTGAGCAGTTCTTC. Its protein product is CASSFGAFGEQFF.

The rearrangement uses TRBV2 and TRBJ1-2; no reliable D call. Germline loops: CDR1 SNHLY, CDR2 FYNNEI. The CDR3 totals 15 residues. V was shortened by 3 bases and J by 5 bases, with 16 bases between the two germline ends. The CDR3 sequence is CASSEAAQPQYGYTF. CDR3 nucleotides: TGTGCCAGCAGTGAGGCGGCGCAGCCCCAATATGGCTACACCTTC. Supplemented by reference TRBV2 and TRBJ1-2, the full variable domain reads EPEVTQTPSHQVTQMGQEVILRCVPISNHLYFYWYRQILGQKVEFLVSFYNNEISEKSEIFDDQFSVERPDGSNFTLKIRSTKLEDSAMYFCASSEAAQPQYGYTFGSGTRLTVV.

Concerning this clone itself: Since a far larger clone is one base different, this is likely a read error. The chain recombines TRBV5-4 with TRBJ1-1; D remains unclear. Germline lookup yields CDR1 SGHNT and CDR2 YYREEE (reference sequence). The CDR3 consists of 14 residues. The ends were cut back, 1 base at V and 3 bases at J, with 10 bases in the middle. CDR3 coding DNA: TGTGCCAGCAGCTTGCTAGAGATGGACACTGAAGCTTTCTTT. The encoded protein is CASSLLEMDTEAFF.

This clone occurred a few times. This chain links TRBV7-2 with TRBJ2-3; TRBD2 agrees at 14 bases. The CDR3 spans 16 residues. V shed 8 bases and J 2 bases; nucleotides not matched to a gene: 6. CDR1 is SGHTA and CDR2 is FQGNSA in the germline V gene. CDR3 region: CASLGTSGSITDTQYF. The CDR3 nucleotides read TGTGCCAGCCTTGGGACTAGCGGGAGTATCACAGATACGCAGTATTTT.

This clone was counted at least ten times. The same CDR3 arises from other DNA sequences in this sample as well. This rearrangement joins TRBV4-1 to TRBJ2-7; perhaps D is TRBD1 or TRBD2 (5 bases each). This CDR3 has 16 amino acids. V was trimmed by 0 bases and J by 6 bases, leaving 18 bases between them. In germline, CDR1 is MGHRA, CDR2 YSYEKL. The CDR3 region has the DNA TGCGCCAGCAGCCAAGACTCAAGGACGCAGAGGGGCGAGCAGTACTTC. The encoded protein is CASSQDSRTQRGEQYF.

The chain recombines TRBV29-1 with TRBJ1-1, with D uncertain. Trimming stripped 5 bases from V and 1 base from J, with 5 bases between. There are 11 residues in the CDR3. Germline CDR1 is SQVTM and CDR2 is ANQGSEA. The CDR3 region is CSVQQNTEAFF. The CDR3, as DNA: TGCAGCGTTCAGCAGAACACTGAAGCTTTCTTT.

The chain has TRBV5-8 and TRBJ2-3; TRBD2 agrees at 11 bases. V shed 4 bases, J shed 0 bases, and the junction held 4 bases outside the gene matches. Germline V gene data show CDR1 as SGHTS and CDR2 as YDEGEE. The CDR3 consists of 16 residues. The CDR3 sequence is CASSLGTSGSTDTQYF. CDR3 bases: TGTGCCAGCAGCCTCGGGACTAGCGGAAGCACAGATACGCAGTATTTT.

The V gene is TRBV5-1, the J gene TRBJ2-5; either TRBD1 or TRBD2 may fit D (5 bases each). The CDR3 totals 13 residues. The germline gives CDR1 SGHRS, CDR2 YFSETQ. Trimming stripped 3 bases from V and 5 bases from J, with 11 bases between. This chain's CDR3 is CASSSPGRETQYF. The DNA for the CDR3 is TGCGCCAGCAGCTCACCGGGGCGGGAGACCCAGTACTTC.

The rearrangement links TRBV6-1 to TRBJ2-7, with D maybe TRBD1 (6 bases). Germline CDR1 and CDR2: MNHNS and SASEGT. Trimming removed 4 bases from V and 6 bases from J, with 13 bases in between. CDR3 size: 13 residues. Here the CDR3 DNA reads TGTGCCAGCAGTGGGAACAGGGTCGGCGAGCAGTACTTC. Its translation is CASSGNRVGEQYF.

This sequence joins TRBV9 and TRBJ1-2, with TRBD1 as a possible D gene (6 bases). CDR3 length equals 12 residues. Germline CDR1 is SGDLS and CDR2 is YYNGEE. V was pared by 3 bases and J by 7 bases, with 10 bases between. The CDR3 here is CASSGEGGGYTF. The CDR3 region has the DNA TGTGCCAGCAGCGGTGAGGGGGGTGGCTACACCTTC. Full variable domain (remainder filled in from reference TRBV9 and TRBJ1-2): DSGVTQTPKHLITATGQRVTLRCSPRSGDLSVYWYQQSLDQGLQFLIQYYNGEERAKGNILERFSAQQFPDLHSELNLSSLELGDSALYFCASSGEGGGYTFGSGTRLTVV.

In the case of this clone: This probably arose from a read error, given a far larger clone one base away. V usage is TRBV9 and J usage is TRBJ2-3, with unresolved D. The closer fit of TRBJ1-5 to the DNA end suggests the J call may be wrong. CDR3 length: 14 residues. CDR1 is SGDLS and CDR2 is YYNGEE in the germline V gene. Here the CDR3 reads CASSPALLTDTQHF. For the CDR3, the DNA is TGTGCCAGCAGCCCCGCCCTCCTAACAGATACGCAGCATTTT.

The genes are TRBV5-1 and TRBJ2-3; no clear D. Trimming stripped 4 bases from V and 6 bases from J, with 12 bases between. From germline, CDR1 is SGHRS and CDR2 YFSETQ. This CDR3 is 13 amino acids long. The CDR3: CASSLQWLDTQYF. The DNA for the CDR3 is TGCGCCAGCAGCCTCCAGTGGTTGGATACGCAGTATTTT. The full variable domain, in which reference TRBV5-1 and TRBJ2-3 provide the parts outside the CDR3, is KAGVTQTPRYLIKTRGQQVTLSCSPISGHRSVSWYQQTPGQGLQFLFEYFSETQRNKGNFPGRFSGRQFSNSRSEMNVSTLELGDSALYLCASSLQWLDTQYFGPGTRLTVL.

The chain has TRBV30 and TRBJ2-5, with D possibly TRBD1 on 6 matching bases. TRBJ2-7 explains the end of the DNA better; the J call may be wrong. Germline CDR1 and CDR2: GTSNPN and SVGIG (reference sequence). This CDR3 contains 12 residues. The CDR3 nucleotides are TGTGCCTGGACCTCGCAGGGGACCGAGCAGTACTTC. This translates into CAWTSQGTEQYF.

The J gene is TRBJ2-1, the V gene TRBV7-9; a weak D match, TRBD2 (6 bases). The CDR3 runs 14 residues. Germline CDR1 SEHNR, CDR2 FQNEAQ (reference sequence). V shed 3 bases and J shed 9 bases, with 15 bases lying between them. The CDR3 DNA is TGTGCCAGCAGCTTTTGCGGGGAATATTGTGAGCAGTTCTTC. Its translation: CASSFCGEYCEQFF.

Remarks on this clone: A much larger clone differs by one base, so this may be a read error. The rearrangement uses TRBV6-1 and TRBJ2-7, with D perhaps matching TRBD1 (6 bases). The CDR3 runs 12 residues. In germline, CDR1 is MNHNS, CDR2 SASEGT. V dropped 2 bases and J dropped 4 bases, with 6 bases sitting between them. Here the CDR3 DNA reads TGTGCCAGCAGTGAACAGGGGTACGAGCAGTACTTC. Encoded protein: CASSEQGYEQYF.

As regards this clone: One junction end does not reproduce the germline sequence, and a read error may be involved. The V call is TRBV29-1, the J call TRBJ1-2, with D unclear. CDR1 SQVTM and CDR2 ANQGSEA come from the germline V gene. The CDR3 spans 13 residues. For the CDR3, the DNA is TGCAGCGTTGAAAAACAGACAAGCTATGACTACACCTTC. This encodes CSVEKQTSYDYTF.

Details on this clone: It is likely a read error: a sequence one base away is far more abundant. Because the CDR3's place on the DNA is in doubt, the DNA is left out and the CDR3 is given as listed by TCRdb. The CDR3 sequence is CSVQPGPRGNYGCTF. V is TRBV29-1 and J is TRBJ1-2. The CDR3 length is 15 residues, termini included. Looked up from germline, CDR1 is SQVTM and CDR2 is ANQGSEA.

V gene TRBV7-8 combines with J gene TRBJ1-1; 10 nucleotides line up with TRBD1. J was trimmed by 6 bases and V by 5 bases; bases with no gene match: 3. The V gene's germline CDR1 is SGHVS and CDR2 FQNEAQ. The CDR3 loop spans 13 amino acids. The CDR3 region has the DNA TGTGCCAGCAGCCGTGGACAGGGGGCTGAAGCTTTCTTT. As protein: CASSRGQGAEAFF.

In regard to this clone: This CDR3 is also generated by other DNA sequences in the sample. V and J are TRBV30 and TRBJ2-7, with D perhaps matching TRBD1 (6 bases). This CDR3 spans 12 amino acids. V shed 7 bases and J shed 3 bases, with 13 bases lying between them. Germline V gene lookup returns CDR1 GTSNPN and CDR2 SVGIG (reference sequence). The CDR3 sequence is CASAGEYYEQYF. In nucleotides, the CDR3 is TGTGCCTCGGCAGGGGAGTACTACGAGCAGTACTTC.

The chain uses TRBV4-1 and TRBJ2-5; 10 nucleotides match TRBD1. V dropped 4 bases and J dropped 1; count of bases not matched to a gene: 0. Germline-derived CDR1 and CDR2 are MGHRA and YSYEKL. There are 14 residues in the CDR3. In DNA, the CDR3 is TGCGCCAGCAGCCGGACAGGGGGCCAAGAGACCCAGTACTTC. Translating gives CASSRTGGQETQYF.

This clone is a singleton in its sample. The chain employs TRBV6-6 and TRBJ2-7; D not certain. The CDR3 length is 15 residues. Germline loops: CDR1 MNHNY, CDR2 SVGAGI (reference sequence). Between the trimmed V and J ends, which lost 6 bases and 0 bases, there was a span of 15 bases. The CDR3 sequence: CASSPGPYYSYEQYF. In DNA form, the CDR3 reads TGTGCCAGCAGCCCAGGACCCTACTACTCCTACGAGCAGTACTTC.

The chain couples TRBV30 to TRBJ2-3; D call uncertain. The germline CDR1 and CDR2 sequences are GTSNPN and SVGIG (reference sequence). There are 11 residues in the CDR3. The V gene lost 4 bases and the J gene lost 6 bases, with 8 bases spanning the gap. CDR3 DNA: TGTGCCTGGACCAGTTCCGATACGCAGTATTTT. Protein product: CAWTSSDTQYF.

Many counts were recorded for this clone. Other DNA sequences in the same sample also yield this CDR3. The chain recombines TRBV5-6 with TRBJ2-1; TRBD2 agrees at 14 bases. With V trimmed by 5 bases and J by 9 bases, 4 bases remained unmatched. The CDR3 contains 14 residues. The germline V gene encodes CDR1 SGHDT and CDR2 YYEEEE. This chain's CDR3 is CASRTGLAGVEQFF. In DNA form, the CDR3 reads TGTGCCAGCAGAACGGGACTAGCGGGAGTTGAGCAGTTCTTC.

The chain employs TRBV11-2 and TRBJ2-3; TRBD2 agrees at 10 bases. The CDR3 totals 17 residues. V shed 5 bases, J shed 0 bases, and the junction held 8 bases outside the gene matches. CDR1 and CDR2 (germline): SGHAT, FQNNGV. CDR3 amino acids: CASSPVAGGRSTDTQYF. CDR3 DNA sequence: TGTGCCAGCAGCCCAGTAGCGGGAGGCAGAAGCACAGATACGCAGTATTTT.

This clone was found a few times. This chain connects TRBV4-2 to TRBJ1-5, with D unclear. V shed 0 bases and J shed 0 bases, with 6 bases lying between them. CDR3 length: 15 amino acids. Germline lookup yields CDR1 LGHNA and CDR2 YNFKEQ. The CDR3 spells CASSQDLYSNQPQHF. The CDR3, as DNA: TGTGCCAGCAGCCAAGACCTATATAGCAATCAGCCCCAGCATTTT.

This clone has just a few counts. This sequence joins TRBV29-1 and TRBJ1-5, with D unclear. The CDR3 sequence is 14 residues long. In germline, CDR1 is SQVTM, CDR2 ANQGSEA. The V end lost 6 bases, the J end lost 1 base, and 13 bases lay between the germline ends. The CDR3 reads CSVRTGGSNQPQHF. The DNA for the CDR3 is TGCAGCGTCAGGACCGGCGGGAGCAATCAGCCCCAGCATTTT.

The rearrangement links TRBV6-1 to TRBJ1-6, with TRBD1 identical over 7 bases. The CDR3 is 16 amino acids. Germline assignment: CDR1 MNHNS and CDR2 SASEGT. The V and J ends lost 4 bases and 2 bases, in that order; junction bases with no gene match: 5. CDR3 in amino acids: CASSGAGTAYNSPLHF. The CDR3 DNA reads TGTGCCAGCAGTGGAGCCGGGACAGCCTATAATTCACCCCTCCACTTT.

The chain's CDR3 is CAWSVREIYGYTF. In DNA form, the CDR3 reads TGTGCCTGGAGTGTACGGGAGATCTATGGCTACACCTTC. The chain combines TRBV30 with TRBJ1-2; D gene ambiguous. This CDR3 is 13 amino acids long. The germline CDR1 and CDR2 sequences are GTSNPN and SVGIG (reference sequence). With 0 bases removed from V and 4 bases from J, the gap between germline ends came to 9 bases.

The chain recombines TRBV7-2 with TRBJ1-3; 8 bases align to TRBD1. The length of the CDR3 is 18 residues. From germline, CDR1 is SGHTA and CDR2 FQGNSA. The trim removed 3 bases at V and 4 bases at J, leaving 14 bases unmatched. The CDR3 bases are TGTGCCAGCAGCTTGCGGACAGGGACAATAGAGCTGGGAAACACCATATATTTT. Residues: CASSLRTGTIELGNTIYF.

This chain joins TRBV4-3 and TRBJ2-2, with D perhaps matching TRBD1 (6 bases). CDR1 is LGHNA and CDR2 is YSLEER in the germline V gene. The CDR3 sequence is 16 residues long. V lost 0 bases and J lost 3, with 11 bases in between. The DNA of the CDR3 is TGCGCCAGCAGCCAAGACGAGGGGGTGGACACCGGGGAGCTGTTTTTT. Protein sequence: CASSQDEGVDTGELFF.